This T cell receptor beta chain stems from a study of blood T cells in healthy people across ages. With a J-beta primer mix and a sample-barcoded 5' primer, a second PCR ran roughly 6 to 11 cycles. Each CDR3 protein is one row after TCRdb ran MiXCR on the 5' RACE reads. The sample lists over 700,000 distinct CDR3 sequences; 53% were seen once. This clonotype was seen just once. Its antigen is as yet unknown. Donors each provided ten milliliters of peripheral blood. V was trimmed by 5 bases and J by 5 bases, leaving 15 bases between them. The germline CDR1 and CDR2 sequences are MNHEY and SMNVEV (reference sequence). The CDR3 runs to 14 residues. Study observations and caveats: Expanded clonotype changes were possibly confounded by unknown donor CMV status. A roughly linear age-dependent decrease characterized TCR beta diversity per million T cells.

The J gene is TRBJ1-2, the V gene TRBV27; D may be TRBD1 (5 bases). This receptor was obtained from an elderly man in good health. Material for sequencing was blood. CDR3 sequence: CASSPVGEPYGYTF. CDR3 in DNA: TGTGCCAGCAGTCCCGTAGGGGAACCGTATGGCTACACCTTC.